This TCR beta chain was captured in a study of post-analysis software for immune sequencing data. Study findings and constraints: The study found significantly lower normalized Chao1 diversity in multiple sclerosis patients than in controls. The study found TRBV5-6, TRBV5-1 and TRBV20-1 among a few TRBV segments more frequent in patients than controls. Strong co-clustering by F measure was evident for samples that had been prepared in the same batch.

This CDR3 spans 16 amino acids. V lost 4 bases to trimming and J lost 1 base, with 15 bases between them. Germline V lookup: CDR1 ENHRY, CDR2 SYGVKD. This clonotype occurred a few times. The antigen remains undetermined. Prepared TCR beta cDNA libraries contained unique molecular identifiers. One entry per CDR3 protein results from TCRdb running MiXCR on the PCR reads. This table holds 650,000 to 850,000 distinct CDR3 sequences, more than 45% found once. The rearrangement uses TRBV10-3 and TRBJ2-3, with D unresolved. The source is a girl under 18 with multiple sclerosis. The sample comprised blood. This chain's CDR3 is CAISVNSIRGTDTQYF. The DNA for the CDR3 is TGTGCCATCAGTGTTAACTCGATTAGGGGCACAGATACGCAGTATTTT.